These 10 T cell receptor beta chains share one sample of origin, sequenced in a study of identical twins. From the 5' RACE reads, TCRdb called clonotypes with MiXCR, one entry per CDR3 protein. Of about 900,000 distinct CDR3 sequences detected, 10% to 15% appear once; the ten largest clones hold roughly 1.5%. The data were also submitted as part of a second study, on yellow fever vaccine responses in identical twins.

The sample consisted of PBMCs. All receptors derive from a woman aged 18 to 35 in good health.

In its sample, this clonotype was seen a few times. J is TRBJ1-6 and V is TRBV3-1; D is ambiguous. The V end lost 0 bases, the J end lost 8 bases, and 11 bases lay between the germline ends. This CDR3 has 15 residues. Germline CDR1 is LGHDT and CDR2 is YNNKEL (reference sequence). The chain's CDR3 is CASSQDLQRDSPLHF. For the CDR3, the DNA is TGTGCCAGCAGCCAAGATCTGCAAAGAGATTCACCCCTCCACTTT.

The rearrangement links TRBV2 to TRBJ2-1, with D possibly being TRBD1 or TRBD2 (5 bases each). The ends were cut back, 2 bases at V and 9 bases at J, with 8 bases in the middle. Germline V gene data show CDR1 as SNHLY and CDR2 as FYNNEI. There are 12 residues in the CDR3. CDR3 nucleotides: TGTGCCAGCAGTGAAAGGGACGGTGAGCAGTTCTTC. Protein: CASSERDGEQFF.

This clonotype was recorded at least ten times. DNA for the CDR3: TGTGCCAGCAGCCGTAAAGCAGGGGGCACTAATGAAAAACTGTTTTTT. Encoded protein: CASSRKAGGTNEKLFF. The V call is TRBV6-1, the J call TRBJ1-4; 8 bases align to TRBD1. In germline, CDR1 is MNHNS, CDR2 SASEGT. Trimming cost V 6 bases and J 2 bases; bases outside gene matches: 8. CDR3 length: 16 amino acids.

The rearrangement joins TRBV5-1 to TRBJ2-3, with 7 bases identical to TRBD2. Unmatched junction bases numbered 15, after V lost 1 base and J lost 4 bases. This CDR3 region has 18 residues. Germline V gene sequence: CDR1 SGHRS, CDR2 YFSETQ. This chain's CDR3 is CASSLNPKLAVKSDTQYF. The CDR3 region has the DNA TGCGCCAGCAGCTTGAACCCAAAGCTAGCGGTGAAATCAGATACGCAGTATTTT.

This clonotype was found a few times. The chain uses TRBV4-1 and TRBJ2-2; 13 nucleotides agree with TRBD2. The CDR3 contains 20 residues. Germline-derived CDR1 and CDR2 are MGHRA and YSYEKL. V was pared by 4 bases and J by 0 bases, with 11 bases of the junction left unmatched. The CDR3 region is CASSRETSGGPFANTGELFF. CDR3 sequence (DNA): TGCGCCAGCAGCCGGGAGACTAGCGGGGGGCCCTTCGCGAACACCGGGGAGCTGTTTTTT.

The gene calls are TRBV7-6 and TRBJ2-7; TRBD2 agrees at 7 bases. CDR3 length: 15 amino acids. Germline CDR1 SGHVS, CDR2 FNYEAQ. The junction had 8 bases not matched to a gene; V was cut back by 0 bases and J by 6 bases. CDR3 in DNA: TGTGCCAGCAGCTTAGCCGGGACTACCTTCGCCGAGCAGTACTTC. It codes for CASSLAGTTFAEQYF.

This clonotype was observed a handful of times. The V and J genes are TRBV10-3 and TRBJ1-2; no clear D. The CDR3 spans 13 residues. V shed 2 bases and J shed 4 bases, with 8 bases lying between them. Germline assignment: CDR1 ENHRY and CDR2 SYGVKD. CDR3 nucleotides: TGTGCCATCAGTGAGGGACCTCTCTATGGCTACACCTTC. This translates into CAISEGPLYGYTF.

The chain recombines TRBV19 with TRBJ1-1; D not resolved. Germline lookup yields CDR1 LNHDA and CDR2 SQIVND (reference sequence). The CDR3 is made up of 13 amino acids. Trimming took 9 bases from V and 5 from J, leaving 16 bases between them. The CDR3 region has the DNA TGTGCCAGCCTTCCAGCCGGACGGACTGAAGCTTTCTTT. It encodes CASLPAGRTEAFF.

This clonotype was recorded a few times. This chain connects TRBV6-1 to TRBJ2-7; TRBD2 agrees at 14 bases. There are 15 residues in the CDR3. Germline loops: CDR1 MNHNS, CDR2 SASEGT. The junction had 8 bases not matched to a gene; V was cut back by 6 bases and J by 7 bases. CDR3 sequence: CASSRGLAGVGEQYF. In nucleotides, the CDR3 is TGTGCCAGCAGCCGGGGACTAGCGGGAGTAGGGGAGCAGTACTTC.

This clonotype appeared a few times. The rearrangement uses TRBV5-1 and TRBJ2-7; the D call may be TRBD1 or TRBD2 (6 bases each). V lost 0 bases and J lost 7, with 14 bases in between. There are 14 residues in the CDR3. From germline, CDR1 is SGHRS and CDR2 YFSETQ. The CDR3, as DNA: TGCGCCAGCAGCTTGGTGGGGGGCGCTGGGGAGCAGTACGTC. It encodes CASSLVGGAGEQYV.